This TCR beta chain was sequenced in a study of T cells in Graves' hyperthyroidism and ophthalmopathy. What was amplified from RNA transcripts were TCR beta CDR3 regions. Carried out on the TCR CDR3, a first-round RT-PCR used the HTBI primer set. TCRdb reprocessed the multiplex PCR reads with MiXCR, giving one entry per CDR3 protein. The data hold approximately 330,000 distinct CDR3 sequences, with 15% to 20% observed a single time. This clonotype appeared a few times. This sequence originates from a woman between 50 and 59 years old with Graves' hyperthyroidism. Sequenced input: blood.

The CDR3 DNA follows: TGTGCCAGCAGCTTCGATTCCGGCGGCTACACCTTC. This sequence encodes CASSFDSGGYTF. J is TRBJ1-2 and V is TRBV5-4; D unclear. Trimming cost V 2 bases and J 8 bases, with 10 bases left between them. The CDR3 has 12 residues. Germline lookup yields CDR1 SGHNT and CDR2 YYREEE (reference sequence).